This T cell receptor beta chain was captured by sequencing in a study of T-cell memory formation after mild COVID-19. This CDR3 contains 16 residues. The V and J ends lost 2 bases and 6 bases respectively, with 17 bases between them. Per germline, CDR1 SGHTA and CDR2 FQGTGA. TCRdb redid the calling of the 5' RACE reads with MiXCR, one entry per CDR3 protein. The table shows 270,000 or so distinct CDR3 sequences, with over 15% occurring only once. The gene calls are TRBV7-3 and TRBJ2-1, with a possible D match to TRBD1 (6 bases). This receptor was identified in a man between 18 and 29 years old who had mild COVID-19 (a few samples of this study predate the infection). Cell type and time point are not known. Sequencing was performed on PBMCs or a T cell subset sorted from them (not recorded which). Written as DNA, the CDR3 is TGTGCCAGCAGCTTAGAGGGAGCAGGGGTGCGCAATGAGCAGTTCTTC. Amino acid sequence: CASSLEGAGVRNEQFF.